Many counts were recorded for the clone carrying this T cell receptor beta chain. Its antigen is not known. This entry is derived from a study of T cells in Graves' hyperthyroidism and ophthalmopathy. RNA transcripts provided the source from which TCR beta CDR3 regions were amplified. HTBI primers were used for first-round RT-PCR of the TCR CDR3. TCRdb redid the calling of the multiplex PCR reads with MiXCR, one entry per CDR3 protein. Of roughly 420,000 distinct CDR3 sequences listed, around 13% are singletons. Patients were excluded because of uncontrolled infection, other autoimmune disease, pregnancy or lactation. PBMCs were obtained from over 8.5 ml fresh peripheral blood. Study-level findings and limits: Ophthalmopathy was predicted by the model a median of around 5.9 months ahead of onset.

This CDR3 region has 15 residues. CDR1 is SGHTA, CDR2 FQGTGA, per germline. Losses at the gene ends were 5 bases for V and 0 bases for J; bases not matched to a gene: 3. This TCR derives from a woman between 18 and 30 years old with Graves' hyperthyroidism. The chain combines TRBV7-3 with TRBJ2-1, with 8 positions matching TRBD2. Sample: blood. The CDR3 DNA is TGTGCCAGCAGCCAGAGCGGGAGCTCCTACAATGAGCAGTTCTTC. Amino acid sequence: CASSQSGSSYNEQFF. The full variable domain, rest sourced from reference TRBV7-3 and TRBJ2-1, is GAGVSQTPSNKVTEKGKYVELRCDPISGHTALYWYRQSLGQGPEFLIYFQGTGAADDSGLPNDRFFAVRPEGSVSTLKIQRTERGDSAVYLCASSQSGSSYNEQFFGPGTRLTVL.